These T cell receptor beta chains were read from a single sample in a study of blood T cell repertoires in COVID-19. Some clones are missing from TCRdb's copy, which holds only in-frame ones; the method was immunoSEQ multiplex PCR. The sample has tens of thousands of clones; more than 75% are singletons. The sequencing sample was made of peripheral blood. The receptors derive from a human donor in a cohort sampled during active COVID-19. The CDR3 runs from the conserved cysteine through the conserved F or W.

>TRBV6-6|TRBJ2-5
CASSYGQGQGETQYF
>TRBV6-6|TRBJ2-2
CASSLSQGSPNTGELFF
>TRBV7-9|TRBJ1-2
CASSQTGTGLGYTF
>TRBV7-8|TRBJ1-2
CASSWAFGEGGGYTF
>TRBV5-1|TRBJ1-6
CASSRGSSYNSPLHF
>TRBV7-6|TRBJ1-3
CASSLARSREPGNTIYF
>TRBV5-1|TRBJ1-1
CASSPLGGGFTEAFF
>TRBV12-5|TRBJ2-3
CASGLSGSRTDTQYF
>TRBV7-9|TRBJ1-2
CASSLVGQDYGYTF
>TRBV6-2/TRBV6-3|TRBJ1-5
CASSYSGGWNQPQHF
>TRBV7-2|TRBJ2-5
CASSGGWLRGRAETQYF
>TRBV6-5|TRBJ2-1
CATMGWSLRGSEQFF
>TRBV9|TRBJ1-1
CASSPFGVKNTEAFF
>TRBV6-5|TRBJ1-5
CASRKGQGNQPQHF
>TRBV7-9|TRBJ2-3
CASSPRGPDTQYF
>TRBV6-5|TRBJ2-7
CASRSGTGLSNEQYF
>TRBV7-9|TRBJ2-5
CASSPGLAGAETQYF
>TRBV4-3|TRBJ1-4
CASSRLAISANEKLFF
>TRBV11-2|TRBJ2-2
CASSPRTGNTGELFF
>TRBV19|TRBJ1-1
CASSPGRGITEAFF
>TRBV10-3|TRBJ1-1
CAISEKGRDGAEAFF
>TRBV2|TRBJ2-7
CASSTGTPPYEQYF
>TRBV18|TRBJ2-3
CASSSGATDTQYF
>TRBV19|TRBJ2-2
CASKRQGVDTGELFF
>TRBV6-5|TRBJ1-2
CASSRGQTNYGYTF
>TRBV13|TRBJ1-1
CASSLVPADTEAFF
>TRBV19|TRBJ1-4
CASSFLRDTKEKLFF
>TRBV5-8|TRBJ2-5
CASSLATGGQETQYF
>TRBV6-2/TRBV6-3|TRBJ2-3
CASSLAGGSFEYF
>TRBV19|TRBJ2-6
CASSIGGISGANVLTF
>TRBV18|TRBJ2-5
CASSPPPRIAGDPGQETQYF
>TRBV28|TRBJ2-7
CASSLGTGGYEQYF
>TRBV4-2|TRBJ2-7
CASSQGSGGTYEQYF
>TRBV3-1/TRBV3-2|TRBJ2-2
CASCRGAGGPNTGELFF
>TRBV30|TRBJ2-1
CAWSRTAYNEQFF
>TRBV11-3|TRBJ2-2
CASSRGSTGELFF
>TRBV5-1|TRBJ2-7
CASSTGLAGGTPYEQYF
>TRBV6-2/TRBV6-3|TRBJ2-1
CASSPNLAGQQFF